The 25 T cell receptor beta chains presented below share a single source sample, sequenced in a study of cytomegalovirus exposure and HLA in healthy donors. It was with 60 Vbeta and 13 Jbeta primers that the PCR ran. Clones were read by immunoSEQ multiplex PCR, and TCRdb kept only the in-frame ones, dropping some. The profile shows 120,000 or so clones, approximately 75% of them singletons. Material: PBMCs. These receptors came from a woman in her 50s in good health and CMV-seronegative.

The rearrangement joins TRBV19 to TRBJ2-3; 9 bases map to TRBD2. J lost 0 bases, V lost 0 bases, and 4 bases had no gene match. CDR1 LNHDA and CDR2 SQIVND come from the germline V gene (reference sequence). This CDR3 spans 17 amino acids. The CDR3 region is CASSIDPTSGSTDTQYF. CDR3 in DNA: TGTGCCAGTAGTATAGACCCTACTAGCGGGAGCACAGATACGCAGTATTTT.

V gene TRBV9 combines with J gene TRBJ2-1, with 9 bases matching TRBD2. Looked up from germline, CDR1 is SGDLS and CDR2 is YYNGEE. CDR3 length equals 15 residues. Trimming took 4 bases from V and 10 from J; bases not matched to a gene: 12. This chain's CDR3 is CASSRGTSLIGEQFF. In nucleotides, the CDR3 is TGTGCCAGCAGCCGCGGGACTAGCCTGATAGGGGAGCAGTTCTTC.

The rearrangement links TRBV7-2 to TRBJ1-5; the D is unclear. V was shortened by 5 bases and J by 0 bases, with 11 bases between the two germline ends. CDR1 is SGHTA and CDR2 is FQGNSA in the germline V gene. The CDR3 is made up of 15 amino acids. The CDR3: CASSPNGVSNQPQHF. The DNA for the CDR3 is TGTGCCAGCAGCCCTAACGGGGTTAGCAATCAGCCCCAGCATTTT.

This clone was detected only once. V and J are TRBV5-1 and TRBJ2-5; 7 bases align to TRBD1. CDR3 size: 14 residues. J lost 4 bases, V lost 1 base, and 4 bases had no gene match. Germline loops: CDR1 SGHRS, CDR2 YFSETQ. CDR3 coding DNA: TGCGCCAGCAGCTTGAGGGGGCCTGGAGAGACCCAGTACTTC. Protein sequence: CASSLRGPGETQYF.

Concerning this clone itself: Sequence at one end of the junction differs from germline and may be a read error. The chain is built from TRBV6-5 and TRBJ2-1; the match to TRBD2 covers 10 bases. Germline CDR1 is MNHEY and CDR2 is SVGAGI. The CDR3 extends over 15 amino acids. CDR3 sequence: CATSTTSGTNNEQFF. The CDR3 DNA follows: TGTGCCACCAGTACAACTAGCGGGACCAACAATGAGCAGTTCTTC.

V gene TRBV28 combines with J gene TRBJ1-5; perhaps TRBD1 as D (5 bases). Germline V gives CDR1 MDHEN, CDR2 SYDVKM. Trimming removed 8 bases at V and 4 bases at J, with 12 bases between. The CDR3 is 13 residues long. The CDR3 sequence: CASYRFRNQPQHF. CDR3 DNA sequence: TGTGCCAGCTACAGGTTTAGAAATCAGCCCCAGCATTTT.

The CDR3 sequence is CATSREFHSSYEQYF. As DNA, the CDR3 is TGTGCCACCAGCAGAGAGTTTCACAGCTCCTACGAGCAGTACTTC. The chain joins TRBV15 to TRBJ2-7; D not certain. The CDR3 extends over 15 amino acids. V shed 0 bases and J shed 0 bases, with 9 bases lying between them. CDR1 is LNHNV, CDR2 YYDKDF, per germline (reference sequence).

This rearrangement joins TRBV14 to TRBJ2-5, with TRBD2 matching 11 bases. Germline CDR1 is SGHDN and CDR2 is FVKESK. The V and J ends lost 0 bases and 2 bases, in that order; junction bases with no gene match: 17. The CDR3 has 21 amino acids. The CDR3: CASSQERRPGLAVSAQETQYF. The CDR3 DNA reads TGTGCCAGCAGCCAAGAGCGCCGACCGGGACTAGCGGTTTCAGCACAAGAGACCCAGTACTTC.

This chain connects TRBV5-1 to TRBJ1-1; the D gene is possibly TRBD1 (5 bases). This CDR3 has 14 residues. V was clipped by 0 bases and J by 6 bases, with 12 bases between them. Germline CDR1 reads SGHRS; CDR2 reads YFSETQ. The CDR3 DNA reads as TGCGCCAGCAGCTTGGAGGGGCGGGGGGCTGAAGCTTTCTTT. This sequence encodes CASSLEGRGAEAFF.

The table lists this clone with a few counts. The chain couples TRBV7-9 to TRBJ1-4; D unresolved. The germline V and J ends were trimmed by 2 bases and 8 bases, with 12 bases remaining between them. CDR1 is SEHNR, CDR2 FQNEAQ, per germline (reference sequence). The CDR3 consists of 14 residues. The CDR3 DNA reads TGTGCCAGCAGCTTAACACGTTCTCGCGAAAAACTGTTTTTT. Translation: CASSLTRSREKLFF.

The chain recombines TRBV7-3 with TRBJ1-3; D might be TRBD1 (5 bases). The V and J ends lost 1 base and 2 bases respectively, with 12 bases between them. The length of the CDR3 is 16 residues. Germline V gene sequence: CDR1 SGHTA, CDR2 FQGTGA. CDR3 DNA: TGTGCCAGCAGCTTAATGGGGCCAGTGGCTGGAAACACCATATATTTT. Its translation: CASSLMGPVAGNTIYF.

This clone was detected only once. This rearrangement joins TRBV18 to TRBJ2-5; 8 bases agree with TRBD1. V dropped 3 bases and J dropped 1; count of bases not matched to a gene: 4. This CDR3 is 15 amino acids long. Germline V gene sequence: CDR1 KGHSH, CDR2 LQKENI. The CDR3 nucleotides read TGTGCCAGCTCACCTACAGGGGGTCTCCAAGAGACCCAGTACTTC. This gives the protein CASSPTGGLQETQYF.

The rearrangement joins TRBV19 to TRBJ1-5; the match to TRBD1 covers 12 bases. Germline CDR1 reads LNHDA; CDR2 reads SQIVND (reference sequence). V gave up 3 bases and J gave up 0 bases; unmatched junction bases: 3. This CDR3 contains 17 residues. The CDR3 loop reads CASSMGTGGGSNQPQHF. The CDR3 region has the DNA TGTGCCAGTAGTATGGGGACAGGGGGCGGTAGCAATCAGCCCCAGCATTTT.

The genes are TRBV11-1 and TRBJ2-5; 8 nucleotides match TRBD2. Trimming at V came to 2 bases and at J to 1 base, leaving 0 bases not matched to a gene. This CDR3 contains 14 residues. The germline V gene has CDR1 SGHAT and CDR2 FQDESV (reference sequence). The CDR3: CASSLTSGQETQYF. CDR3 nucleotides: TGTGCCAGCAGCTTAACTAGCGGCCAAGAGACCCAGTACTTC. Complete variable domain (other parts from reference TRBV11-1 and TRBJ2-5): EAEVAQSPRYKITEKSQAVAFWCDPISGHATLYWYRQILGQGPELLVQFQDESVVDDSQLPKDRFSAERLKGVDSTLKIQPAELGDSAMYLCASSLTSGQETQYFGPGTRLLVL.

The rearrangement joins TRBV28 to TRBJ1-2; TRBD1 agrees at 8 bases. In germline, CDR1 is MDHEN, CDR2 SYDVKM. V was clipped by 3 bases and J by 6 bases; unmatched bases: 12. The CDR3 length is 16 residues. The CDR3 loop is CASSLQTGAVSNGYTF. Here the CDR3 DNA reads TGTGCCAGCAGTTTGCAGACAGGGGCTGTTTCGAATGGCTACACCTTC.

CDR3 residues: CASSLVGSETQYF. The DNA for the CDR3 is TGTGCCAGCAGCCTGGTGGGCTCAGAGACCCAGTACTTC. The chain carries TRBV5-4 and TRBJ2-5; no clear D gene. Trimming took off 4 bases at V and 4 bases at J, with 11 bases between the two ends. Germline values: CDR1 SGHNT, CDR2 YYREEE (reference sequence). The CDR3 consists of 13 residues.

The chain combines TRBV5-1 with TRBJ1-2; tentatively, D is TRBD1 (5 bases). Trimming left V 0 bases short and J 7 bases short, with 10 bases between. The CDR3 totals 13 residues. The germline CDR1 and CDR2 sequences are SGHRS and YFSETQ. The chain's CDR3 is CASSLGDYPGYTF. CDR3 DNA: TGCGCCAGCAGCTTGGGGGACTACCCTGGCTACACCTTC.

The J gene is TRBJ2-7, the V gene TRBV5-6; tentatively, D is TRBD2 (6 bases). This CDR3 region has 13 residues. Trimming took off 0 bases at V and 3 bases at J, with 7 bases between the two ends. Germline CDR1 SGHDT, CDR2 YYEEEE. DNA for the CDR3: TGTGCCAGCAGCTTGGGACTAGTCTACGAGCAGTACTTC. It specifies CASSLGLVYEQYF.

On this clone itself: At one end the junction does not follow the germline gene, possibly because of a read error. The gene calls are TRBV7-9 and TRBJ2-3; D is uncertain. Germline-derived CDR1 and CDR2 are SEHNR and FQNEAQ (reference sequence). The CDR3 has 14 residues. CDR3 residues: CASTLVSSTDTQYF. The CDR3 DNA is TGTGCCAGCACCTTAGTCTCTAGCACAGATACGCAGTATTTT.

V is TRBV5-1 and J is TRBJ2-3; D perhaps matches TRBD1 (6 bases). V lost 2 bases, J lost 0 bases, and 16 bases lay in between. This CDR3 has 17 residues. The germline V gene has CDR1 SGHRS and CDR2 YFSETQ. CDR3 coding DNA: TGCGCCAGCAGCTTTCGGACAGTCAATCCTAGCACAGATACGCAGTATTTT. This encodes CASSFRTVNPSTDTQYF.

This clone was counted between two and nine times. The V and J genes are TRBV29-1 and TRBJ2-1; 11 bases are a match to TRBD2. The germline V gene encodes CDR1 SQVTM and CDR2 ANQGSEA. The CDR3 runs 14 residues. With 4 bases clipped from V and 9 bases from J, the junction kept 8 bases outside the gene matches. The CDR3 coding sequence is TGCAGCGTTGTAGCTAGCGGGAGGATGGGTGAGCAGTTCTTC. It specifies CSVVASGRMGEQFF.

V gene TRBV4-2 combines with J gene TRBJ2-5; 9 nucleotides align to TRBD2. CDR3 size: 16 residues. Germline loops: CDR1 LGHNA, CDR2 YNFKEQ. V was clipped by 4 bases and J by 2 bases; unmatched bases: 8. CDR3 sequence: CASSPRTSGLQETQYF. The CDR3 DNA reads as TGTGCCAGCAGCCCACGTACTAGCGGGCTACAAGAGACCCAGTACTTC.

V usage is TRBV18 and J usage is TRBJ1-5; no clear D. The CDR3 is 17 residues long. CDR1 and CDR2 from the germline V gene are KGHSH and LQKENI. Deletions cut 0 bases from V and 3 bases from J, with 15 bases between. The CDR3 loop reads CASSPPNGPENNQPQHF. The DNA of the CDR3 is TGTGCCAGCTCACCACCAAATGGTCCGGAGAACAATCAGCCCCAGCATTTT. The entire variable domain, with the rest obtained from reference TRBV18 and TRBJ1-5, is as follows: NAGVMQNPRHLVRRRGQEARLRCSPMKGHSHVYWYRQLPEEGLKFMVYLQKENIIDESGMPKERFSAEFPKEGPSILRIQQVVRGDSAAYFCASSPPNGPENNQPQHFGDGTRLSIL.

This clone was seen a single time. Germline is not matched at one junction end, which may reflect a read error. The chain couples TRBV7-9 to TRBJ1-2, with D perhaps matching TRBD1 (5 bases). Germline V CDR1 and CDR2: SEHNR, FQNEAQ (reference sequence). The CDR3 runs to 13 residues. The CDR3 is CSSSLGQGGGYTF. Here the CDR3 DNA reads TGTTCCAGCAGCTTGGGGCAGGGAGGTGGCTACACCTTC. The complete variable domain, with remaining parts taken from reference TRBV7-9 and TRBJ1-2, reads DTGVSQNPRHKITKRGQNVTFRCDPISEHNRLYWYRQTLGQGPEFLTYFQNEAQLEKSRLLSDRFSAERPKGSFSTLEIQRTEQGDSAMYLCSSSLGQGGGYTFGSGTRLTVV.

This chain joins TRBV27 and TRBJ2-5, with TRBD2 matching 11 bases. The J call may be in error: the DNA end matches TRBJ2-7 better. This CDR3 comprises 16 residues. Germline lookup yields CDR1 MNHEY and CDR2 SMNVEV (reference sequence). This CDR3 is CASSLHGTSGNYEQYF. The CDR3 coding sequence is TGTGCCAGCAGTTTACACGGGACTAGCGGAAACTACGAGCAGTACTTC.